The present T cell receptor (beta chain) was sequenced within a study of OX40 agonist ivuxolimab in advanced cancers. Samples were taken at baseline and on day 1 of cycles 4 and 7. Profiling relied on immunoSEQ multiplex PCR, and the TCRdb table lists in-frame clones only, not all of them. The sample consists of around 120,000 clones, around 91% of them appearing once. This CDR3 contains 15 residues. V lost 6 bases to trimming and J lost 8 bases; unmatched junction nucleotides: 14. CDR1 is MNHEY, CDR2 SVGAGI, per germline. Concerning this clone itself: Its antigen is undetermined.

Study observations and caveats: Individuals who were partial responders at 0.1-3.0 mg/kg had clonal expansion that ranked among the lowest. The antigen specificity of the peripheral T cells (those that were expanded) was not determined.

This chain connects TRBV6-5 to TRBJ1-2; TRBD1 matches 8 bases. Source: CD4+ or CD8+ T cells sorted from blood, taken in a trial of the OX40 agonist ivuxolimab. The sequence was obtained from an adult with an advanced solid tumor such as melanoma, head and neck, liver or kidney cancer. For the CDR3, the DNA is TGTGCCAGCAGCCCCCTTGGACAGGGAAGATTCGGCTACACCTTC. Protein: CASSPLGQGRFGYTF.